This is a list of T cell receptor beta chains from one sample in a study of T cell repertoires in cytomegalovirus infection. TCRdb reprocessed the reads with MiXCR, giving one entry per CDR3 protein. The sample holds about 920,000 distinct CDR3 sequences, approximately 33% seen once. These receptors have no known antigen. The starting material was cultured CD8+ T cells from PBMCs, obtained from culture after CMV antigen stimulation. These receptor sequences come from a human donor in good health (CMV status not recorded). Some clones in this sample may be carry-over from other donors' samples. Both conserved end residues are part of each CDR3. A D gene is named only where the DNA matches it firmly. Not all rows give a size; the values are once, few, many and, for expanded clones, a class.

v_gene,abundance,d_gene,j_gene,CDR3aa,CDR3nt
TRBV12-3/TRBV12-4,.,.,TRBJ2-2,CASTTRDMENTGELFF,TGTGCCAGCACTACGCGGGACATGGAGAACACCGGGGAGCTGTTTTTT
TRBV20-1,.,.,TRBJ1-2,CSARDRDYGYTF,TGCAGTGCTAGAGACAGGGACTATGGCTACACCTTC
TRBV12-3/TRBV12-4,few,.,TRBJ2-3,CASIPLSDGANTQYF,TGTGCCAGCATCCCTCTCTCAGACGGGGCTAATACGCAGTATTTT
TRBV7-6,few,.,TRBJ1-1,CASSLVGGDMNTEAFF,TGTGCCAGCAGCTTAGTGGGGGGGGACATGAACACTGAAGCTTTCTTT
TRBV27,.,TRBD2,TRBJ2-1,CASSSASGVSYNEQFF,TGTGCCAGCAGTTCGGCTAGCGGAGTCTCCTACAATGAGCAGTTCTTC
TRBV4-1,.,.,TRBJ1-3,CASSQEGWSGNTIYF,TGCGCCAGCAGCCAAGAAGGGTGGTCTGGAAACACCATATATTTT
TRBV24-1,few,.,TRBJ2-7,CATSDFGVISYEQYF,TGTGCCACCAGTGATTTCGGAGTTATTTCCTACGAGCAGTACTTC
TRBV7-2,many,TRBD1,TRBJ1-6,CASSSLGAGGNSPLHF,TGTGCCAGCAGCTCTCTCGGAGCAGGGGGAAATTCACCCCTCCACTTT
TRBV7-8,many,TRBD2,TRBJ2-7,CASSLELAGGYEQYF,TGTGCCAGCAGCTTAGAACTAGCGGGGGGGTACGAGCAGTACTTC
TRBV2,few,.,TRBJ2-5,CASMKKAGYETQYF,TGTGCCAGCATGAAAAAGGCGGGCTATGAGACCCAGTACTTC
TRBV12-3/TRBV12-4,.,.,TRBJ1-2,CASSFGQPYATF,TGTGCCAGCAGTTTTGGACAGCCATACGCCACCTTC
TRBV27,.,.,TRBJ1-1,CAMPVPLCGAFF,TGTGCCATGCCCGTCCCTCTTTGCGGGGCTTTCTTT
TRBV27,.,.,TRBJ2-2,CASRGVTRDTGELFF,TGTGCCAGCAGGGGGGTAACCCGAGACACCGGGGAGCTGTTTTTT
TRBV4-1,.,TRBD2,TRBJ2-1,CASSRSGTSGGYNEQFF,TGCGCCAGCAGCCGCTCAGGGACTAGCGGGGGGTACAATGAGCAGTTCTTC
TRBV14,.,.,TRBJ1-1,CASSHQVTEAFF,TGTGCCAGCAGCCACCAAGTGACTGAAGCTTTCTTT
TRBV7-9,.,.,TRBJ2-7,CASSWGAMYEQYF,TGTGCCAGCAGCTGGGGGGCGATGTACGAGCAGTACTTC
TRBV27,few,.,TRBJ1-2,CASSPGSGGRGYTF,TGTGCCAGCAGTCCGGGGTCGGGGGGGAGAGGCTACACCTTC
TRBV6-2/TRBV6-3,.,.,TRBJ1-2,CASTWGESGYGYTF,TGTGCCAGCACTTGGGGGGAAAGCGGCTATGGCTACACCTTC
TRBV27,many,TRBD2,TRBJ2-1,CASSFQTSGTPYNEQFF,TGTGCCAGCAGTTTCCAGACTAGCGGTACCCCCTACAATGAGCAGTTCTTC
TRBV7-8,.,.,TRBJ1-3,CASSLVRGSGNTIYF,TGTGCCAGCAGCCTCGTAAGAGGGTCTGGAAACACCATATATTTT
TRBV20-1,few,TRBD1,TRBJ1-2,CSARAGQETNYGYTF,TGCAGTGCTAGAGCCGGACAGGAGACCAACTATGGCTACACCTTC
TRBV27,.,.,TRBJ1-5,CASSPQGPRYSNQPQHF,TGTGCCAGCAGTCCACAGGGTCCTAGATATAGCAATCAGCCCCAGCATTTT
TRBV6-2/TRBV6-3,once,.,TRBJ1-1,CASSRDIFEAFF,TGTGCCAGCAGTCGGGACATATTTGAAGCTTTCTTT
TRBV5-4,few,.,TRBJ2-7,CASSLDESRYYEQYF,TGTGCCAGCAGCTTGGATGAAAGCAGATACTACGAGCAGTACTTC
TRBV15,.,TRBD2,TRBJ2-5,CATRQFPSSGGNQETQYF,TGTGCCACCCGCCAATTTCCCTCTAGCGGGGGGAACCAAGAGACCCAGTACTTC
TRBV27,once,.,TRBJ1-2,CASSLREGVGAAYGYTF,TGTGCCAGCAGTTTACGGGAAGGGGTGGGGGCGGCCTATGGCTACACCTTC
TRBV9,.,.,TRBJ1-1,CASSVVTEAFF,TGTGCCAGTAGTGTTGTCACCGAAGCTTTCTTT
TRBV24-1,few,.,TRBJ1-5,CATSDSGGGNQPQHF,TGTGCCACCAGTGATTCCGGGGGTGGCAATCAGCCCCAGCATTTT
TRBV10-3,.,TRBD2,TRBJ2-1,CAISGTSGHNEQFF,TGTGCCATCAGCGGGACTAGCGGCCACAATGAGCAGTTCTTC
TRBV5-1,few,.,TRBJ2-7,CASSLAQVYAYEQYF,TGCGCCAGCAGCTTGGCACAGGTATATGCCTACGAGCAGTACTTC
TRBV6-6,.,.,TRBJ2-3,CASRLKGRGTDTQYF,TGTGCCTCCCGATTGAAGGGGCGAGGCACAGATACGCAGTATTTT
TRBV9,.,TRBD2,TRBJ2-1,CASSPEGGGADEQFF,TGTGCCAGCAGCCCAGAGGGCGGGGGGGCCGATGAGCAGTTCTTC
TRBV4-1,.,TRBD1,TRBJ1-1,CASSGRDRGRNTEAFF,TGCGCCAGCAGCGGACGGGACAGGGGGAGAAACACTGAAGCTTTCTTT
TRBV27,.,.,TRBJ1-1,CASTFTGGRSEAFF,TGTGCCAGCACCTTCACCGGGGGGCGATCTGAAGCTTTCTTT
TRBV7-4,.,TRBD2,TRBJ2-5,CASRSLTGTNEETQYF,TGTGCCAGCAGATCTTTAACCGGGACTAACGAAGAGACCCAGTACTTC
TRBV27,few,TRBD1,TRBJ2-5,CASSFGQGVTRETQYF,TGTGCCAGCAGCTTCGGACAGGGCGTGACCCGAGAGACCCAGTACTTC
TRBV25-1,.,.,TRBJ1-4,CASSERYADEKLFF,TGTGCCAGCAGTGAGCGGTATGCGGATGAAAAACTGTTTTTT
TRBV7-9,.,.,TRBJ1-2,CASSTAGYGYTF,TGTGCCAGCAGCACAGCAGGCTATGGCTACACCTTC
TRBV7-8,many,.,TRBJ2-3,CASSLKGPASSTDTQYF,TGTGCCAGCAGCTTAAAGGGGCCAGCTTCTAGCACAGATACGCAGTATTTT
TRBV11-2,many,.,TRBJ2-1,CASSSQPVANNEQFF,TGTGCCAGCAGCTCCCAGCCGGTAGCGAACAATGAGCAGTTCTTC
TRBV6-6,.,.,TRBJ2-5,CASSQQGGQETQYF,TGTGCCAGCAGTCAACAGGGTGGGCAAGAGACCCAGTACTTC
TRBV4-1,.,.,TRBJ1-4,CASSFFGGPDEKLFF,TGCGCCAGCAGCTTTTTCGGGGGGCCGGATGAAAAACTGTTTTTT
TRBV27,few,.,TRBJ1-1,CASSLLGGAYTEAFF,TGTGCCAGCAGTTTATTGGGGGGGGCCTATACTGAAGCTTTCTTT
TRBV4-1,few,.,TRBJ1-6,CASSQGGKSSYNSPLHF,TGCGCCAGCAGCCAAGGGGGGAAAAGCTCCTATAATTCACCCCTCCACTTT
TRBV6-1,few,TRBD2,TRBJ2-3,CASSPPGLADTDTQYF,TGTGCCAGCAGTCCACCGGGACTAGCGGACACAGATACGCAGTATTTT
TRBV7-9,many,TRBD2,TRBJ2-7,CASSLLGGVGEQYF,TGTGCCAGCAGCCTCCTGGGGGGGGTCGGGGAGCAGTACTTC
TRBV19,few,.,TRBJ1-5,CASSISQGSNQPQHF,TGTGCCAGTAGTATTAGTCAGGGGAGCAATCAGCCCCAGCATTTT
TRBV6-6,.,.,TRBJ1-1,CASTTMNTEAFF,TGTGCCAGCACCACTATGAACACTGAAGCTTTCTTT
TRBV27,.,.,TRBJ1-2,CASSPWEGSTGRHGYTF,TGTGCCAGCAGTCCCTGGGAGGGCTCGACCGGTCGTCATGGCTACACCTTC
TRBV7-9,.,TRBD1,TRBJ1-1,CAIHAAGQGETEAFF,TGTGCCATCCACGCGGCGGGACAGGGGGAAACTGAAGCTTTCTTT
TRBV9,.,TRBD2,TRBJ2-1,CASSVGVAGGPGQFF,TGTGCCAGCAGCGTAGGGGTAGCGGGGGGGCCTGGGCAGTTCTTC
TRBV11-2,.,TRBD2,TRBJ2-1,CASSLGQVTSGGVEFF,TGTGCCAGCAGCCTGGGACAGGTGACTAGCGGGGGGGTGGAGTTCTTC
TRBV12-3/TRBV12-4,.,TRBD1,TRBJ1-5,CASRGDRGGQPQHF,TGTGCCAGCAGGGGCGACAGGGGAGGTCAGCCCCAGCATTTT
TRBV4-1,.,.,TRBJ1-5,CASSLAWDGQPQHF,TGCGCCAGCAGCCTGGCGTGGGACGGGCAGCCCCAGCATTTT
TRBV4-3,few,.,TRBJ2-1,CASSQDLEVWSYNEQFF,TGCGCCAGCAGCCAAGATCTCGAAGTCTGGTCCTACAATGAGCAGTTCTTC
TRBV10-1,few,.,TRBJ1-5,CASTRGALNNQPQHF,TGCGCCAGCACCCGAGGGGCCTTGAACAATCAGCCCCAGCATTTT